The 20 T cell receptor beta chains in this list originate from one sample, sequenced in a study of spatial heterogeneity in lung cancer. General observations from the study: The study found that expanded intratumoral alpha and beta TCR counts tracked tumor mutation counts.

Regarding time point: sample taken at primary tumor resection. These receptors lack a known antigen. TCRdb processed the 5' RACE reads anew with MiXCR; each CDR3 protein has one entry. The sample has under 20,000 distinct CDR3 sequences, approximately 9.5% seen once. The input for sequencing was lung tumor tissue, taken at surgery. The receptors here all came from a female donor with early-stage non-small cell lung cancer.

This clonotype has a handful of counts. This beta chain lies outside the target of a library built for alpha chains; its clone size means little. The V and J genes are TRBV7-2 and TRBJ2-5, with unresolved D. The germline V gene encodes CDR1 SGHTA and CDR2 FQGNSA. With 2 bases removed from V and 2 bases from J, the gap between germline ends came to 9 bases. The CDR3 runs 14 residues. In DNA, the CDR3 is TGTGCCAGCAGCTTACTAGGGCTTCAAGAGACCCAGTACTTC. This sequence encodes CASSLLGLQETQYF. The variable domain in full, completed from reference TRBV7-2 and TRBJ2-5, reads GAGVSQSPSNKVTEKGKDVELRCDPISGHTALYWYRQSLGQGLEFLIYFQGNSAPDKSGLPSDRFSAERTGGSVSTLTIQRTQQEDSAVYLCASSLLGLQETQYFGPGTRLLVL.

This clonotype was observed many times. With the library built for alpha chains, this beta chain is off target and its frequency is not meaningful. V usage is TRBV20-1 and J usage is TRBJ2-7; TRBD1 matches 8 bases. The CDR3 runs 20 residues. Germline loops: CDR1 DFQATT, CDR2 SNEGSKA (reference sequence). With V trimmed by 3 bases and J by 4 bases, 26 bases remained unmatched. CDR3 coding DNA: TGCAGTGCTAGGTTGGGTGAGACGGGACAGGTAAAAAGGGGCCCGTACGAGCAGTACTTC. It is translated as CSARLGETGQVKRGPYEQYF.

As for this clonotype: A much larger clone differs from this one at a single base, so this may be a read error. This beta chain is a stray read from a library made for alpha chains; its abundance is not meaningful. The chain joins TRBV4-1 to TRBJ2-1; either TRBD1 or TRBD2 may fit D (5 bases each). From germline, CDR1 is MGHRA and CDR2 YSYEKL. The CDR3 is made up of 15 amino acids. This CDR3 is CTSSQVLGVYNEQFF. Written as DNA, the CDR3 is TGCACCAGCAGCCAAGTTTTGGGGGTATACAATGAGCAGTTCTTC.

This clonotype was recorded a few times. As an off-target read in a library built for alpha chains, this beta chain has a frequency of little significance. V is TRBV20-1 and J is TRBJ2-7; 8 positions agree with TRBD2. V lost 2 bases, J lost 0 bases, and 9 bases stayed unmatched. Germline values: CDR1 DFQATT, CDR2 SNEGSKA (reference sequence). The CDR3 is 16 amino acids. The CDR3 coding sequence is TGCAGTGCTAGACCCCAAATAGCGGGGCTCTCCTACGAGCAGTACTTC. It yields the protein CSARPQIAGLSYEQYF.

This clonotype was detected only a few times. In this CDR3 the conserved last residue, phenylalanine or tryptophan, is missing, so a read error is likely. It is unclear where the CDR3 begins or ends on the DNA, so no DNA is shown, and the CDR3 is as TCRdb lists it. The library was built for alpha chains, so this beta chain is an off-target read and its size means little. The gene calls are TRBV6-1 and TRBJ2-4; the table names TRBD2, a call not compared with the DNA. The CDR3 region is 13 residues in length, termini included. CDR1 is MNHNS and CDR2 is SASEGT in the germline V gene. The CDR3 reads CASTEPPGHLYAL.

This clonotype was found many times. This beta chain lies outside the target of a library built for alpha chains; its clone size means little. This sequence joins TRBV7-9 and TRBJ2-7, with TRBD1 identical over 10 bases. Germline V gene lookup returns CDR1 SEHNR and CDR2 FQNEAQ (reference sequence). CDR3 length equals 15 residues. V lost 2 bases to trimming and J lost 6 bases; unmatched junction nucleotides: 7. The CDR3 nucleotides are TGTGCCAGCAGCTTAACGGGACAGGGGATCGGCGAGCAGTACTTC. Encoded protein: CASSLTGQGIGEQYF.

This clonotype was detected many times. This beta chain is an off-target read within a library intended for alpha chains, so its frequency means little. The V and J genes are TRBV28 and TRBJ2-7, with D uncertain. The CDR3 spans 15 residues. Trimming cost V 2 bases and J 3 bases, with 14 bases left between them. Germline assignment: CDR1 MDHEN and CDR2 SYDVKM. The CDR3 bases are TGTGCCAGCAGTTTAACTTCGACCGGGCGCTACGAGCAGTACTTC. Amino acid sequence: CASSLTSTGRYEQYF.

In the case of this clonotype: The library was prepared for alpha chains; this beta chain is a stray read, so its frequency means little. The chain links TRBV9 to TRBJ2-7, with 12 nucleotides matching TRBD2. The CDR3 extends over 13 amino acids. Germline CDR1 reads SGDLS; CDR2 reads YYNGEE. After removal of 4 bases from V and 5 bases from J, the junction contained 1 base not matched to a gene. CDR3 amino acids: CASSPSGGDEQYF. The CDR3 nucleotides read TGTGCCAGCAGCCCTAGCGGGGGGGACGAGCAGTACTTC.

This clonotype was seen more than once but under ten times. This beta chain is off target for a library built for alpha chains, so its abundance means little. The rearrangement joins TRBV5-1 to TRBJ2-1, with TRBD2 matching 7 bases. CDR1 SGHRS and CDR2 YFSETQ come from the germline V gene. The CDR3 runs 17 residues. Losses at the gene ends were 2 bases for V and 8 bases for J; bases not matched to a gene: 16. The chain's CDR3 is CASSFSPERGSPYEQFF. The DNA for the CDR3 is TGCGCCAGCAGCTTCTCCCCCGAGCGGGGATCACCCTATGAGCAGTTCTTC.

This clonotype was seen only a few times. For a library built for alpha chains, this beta chain is a stray read; little rests on its size. The V and J genes are TRBV11-2 and TRBJ2-2; perhaps TRBD2 as D (6 bases). Trimming shortened V by 3 bases and J by 2 bases, and 13 bases separated the two germline ends. This CDR3 spans 16 amino acids. Germline V gene data show CDR1 as SGHAT and CDR2 as FQNNGV. As DNA, the CDR3 is TGTGCCAGCAGCTTGGCGCCGGGGACTAACACCGGGGAGCTGTTTTTT. This gives the protein CASSLAPGTNTGELFF. Full variable domain (rest looked up from reference TRBV11-2 and TRBJ2-2): EAGVAQSPRYKIIEKRQSVAFWCNPISGHATLYWYQQILGQGPKLLIQFQNNGVVDDSQLPKDRFSAERLKGVDSTLKIQPAKLEDSAVYLCASSLAPGTNTGELFFGEGSRLTVL.

In the case of this clonotype: Since it is a stray read in a library aimed at alpha chains, this beta chain has a size that is not meaningful. The chain recombines TRBV20-1 with TRBJ1-1, with D perhaps matching TRBD1 (5 bases). Trimming cost V 2 bases and J 5 bases, with 18 bases left between them. Looked up from germline, CDR1 is DFQATT and CDR2 is SNEGSKA (reference sequence). The CDR3 consists of 15 residues. In nucleotides, the CDR3 is TGCAGTGCTAGATCCCCCCTAGGAAGGGGAACTGAAGCTTTCTTT. Encoded protein: CSARSPLGRGTEAFF.

By share, this clonotype counts as medium-sized. Because the library targeted alpha chains, this beta chain is an off-target read whose size means little. V usage is TRBV28 and J usage is TRBJ2-7; no reliable D call. CDR3 length: 14 amino acids. Trimming removed 8 bases at V and 0 bases at J, with 14 bases between. Germline V lookup: CDR1 MDHEN, CDR2 SYDVKM. CDR3 region: CASLDFTSSYEQYF. The CDR3 DNA is TGTGCCAGCTTAGACTTCACGAGCTCCTACGAGCAGTACTTC.

Of note for this clonotype: This beta chain turned up in a library designed for alpha chains; as an off-target read, its abundance says little. V gene TRBV7-2 combines with J gene TRBJ2-1; D is perhaps TRBD2 (6 bases). CDR1 and CDR2 from the germline V gene are SGHTA and FQGNSA. This CDR3 comprises 16 residues. Trimming shortened V by 4 bases and J by 2 bases, and 15 bases separated the two germline ends. CDR3 in amino acids: CASSSPSGLPYNEQFF. For the CDR3, the DNA is TGTGCCAGCAGCTCGCCAAGCGGGCTACCCTACAATGAGCAGTTCTTC.

Details on this clonotype: A library prepared for alpha chains yielded this beta chain as an off-target read; its size is of little meaning. V is TRBV4-3 and J is TRBJ2-5, with D possibly being TRBD2 (7 bases). V was clipped by 3 bases and J by 5 bases, with 16 bases between them. The CDR3 runs 15 residues. CDR1 and CDR2 (germline): LGHNA, YSLEER. The CDR3 loop reads CASSQLAGAGETQYF. The CDR3 nucleotides are TGCGCCAGCAGCCAGTTGGCGGGGGCCGGGGAGACCCAGTACTTC.

By its share, this clonotype is medium-sized. This beta chain is an unintended read in a library built for alpha chains; its size means little. DNA of the CDR3: TGTGCCAGCAGTTACCAGGGGGTTGCTGAAGCTTTCTTT. It specifies CASSYQGVAEAFF. The chain carries TRBV6-5 and TRBJ1-1; 7 bases are a match to TRBD1. The germline gives CDR1 MNHEY, CDR2 SVGAGI. This CDR3 contains 13 residues. J lost 6 bases, V lost 2 bases, and 3 bases had no gene match.

This clonotype qualifies as medium-sized. The library was built for alpha chains, so this beta chain is an off-target read and its size means little. The chain carries TRBV20-1 and TRBJ1-4, with a possible D match to TRBD1 (5 bases). The CDR3 covers 14 residues. The V and J ends lost 3 bases and 8 bases respectively, with 16 bases between them. The germline gives CDR1 DFQATT, CDR2 SNEGSKA (reference sequence). The CDR3 DNA follows: TGCAGTGCTAGGGAAGGCGGGGGGTACGAAAAACTGTTTTTT. Protein sequence: CSAREGGGYEKLFF.

This clonotype appeared a few times. Within a library made for alpha chains, this beta chain is off target, and its count is uninformative. The chain links TRBV29-1 to TRBJ2-3; 11 nucleotides align to TRBD1. The germline V gene has CDR1 SQVTM and CDR2 ANQGSEA. The CDR3 sequence is 16 residues long. With V trimmed by 3 bases and J by 0 bases, 5 bases remained unmatched. Here the CDR3 DNA reads TGCAGCGTTGAGGACTGGGACAGGGGGAGCACAGATACGCAGTATTTT. Its protein product is CSVEDWDRGSTDTQYF.

The table lists this clonotype with many counts. As an off-target read in a library built for alpha chains, this beta chain has a frequency of little significance. The CDR3 spells CASSFSDRVYAEAFF. The DNA for the CDR3 is TGTGCCAGCAGTTTTTCGGACAGGGTTTATGCTGAAGCTTTCTTT. This chain links TRBV12-3 or TRBV12-4 with TRBJ1-1; 8 bases line up with TRBD1. This CDR3 has 15 residues. V lost 3 bases and J lost 6; bases outside the gene matches: 9.

This clonotype is labeled as medium-sized. Within a library made for alpha chains, this beta chain is off target, and its count is uninformative. This chain connects TRBV7-8 to TRBJ2-5; D remains ambiguous. Per germline, CDR1 SGHVS and CDR2 FQNEAQ. With 1 base removed from V and 2 bases from J, the gap between germline ends came to 8 bases. There are 14 residues in the CDR3. This CDR3 reads CASSLEAHQETQYF. The CDR3 DNA is TGTGCCAGCAGCTTAGAAGCACATCAAGAGACCCAGTACTTC.

Worth noting for this clonotype: The library was prepared for alpha chains; this beta chain is a stray read, so its frequency means little. The chain combines TRBV2 with TRBJ1-2, with 7 bases identical to TRBD1. This CDR3 is built from 18 residues. Trimming took 2 bases from V and 4 from J; bases not matched to a gene: 16. In germline, CDR1 is SNHLY, CDR2 FYNNEI. The CDR3 loop reads CASSESRTGLGSGYGYTF. CDR3 sequence (DNA): TGTGCCAGCAGTGAAAGTAGGACAGGCCTTGGATCCGGCTATGGCTACACCTTC.